This T cell receptor beta chain was documented in a study of CD4 T cells in relation to SARS-CoV-2 and coronaviruses. As for this clone: Its antigen is as yet unknown.

The germline V gene has CDR1 SQVTM and CDR2 ANQGSEA. The V and J ends lost 4 bases and 1 base respectively, with 10 bases between them. The CDR3 runs to 13 residues. The repertoire was sequenced with immunoSEQ multiplex PCR; TCRdb's copy has only in-frame clones and lacks some. Of approximately 17,000 clones in the sample, 79% are singletons; the top ten hold approximately 11%. CD4+ T cells from unexposed donors were obtained before the COVID-19 pandemic (2011-2018). Isolation of CD4+ T cells took place after approximately 11 days in culture. This TCR was sampled from a human donor in good health. The genes are TRBV29-1 and TRBJ1-2; D gene unclear. The sequenced sample consisted of CD4+ T cells from PBMCs, cultured in vitro. The CDR3 here is CSVASGLNYGYTF. The CDR3 nucleotides read TGCAGCGTTGCGTCAGGACTTAACTATGGCTACACCTTC.